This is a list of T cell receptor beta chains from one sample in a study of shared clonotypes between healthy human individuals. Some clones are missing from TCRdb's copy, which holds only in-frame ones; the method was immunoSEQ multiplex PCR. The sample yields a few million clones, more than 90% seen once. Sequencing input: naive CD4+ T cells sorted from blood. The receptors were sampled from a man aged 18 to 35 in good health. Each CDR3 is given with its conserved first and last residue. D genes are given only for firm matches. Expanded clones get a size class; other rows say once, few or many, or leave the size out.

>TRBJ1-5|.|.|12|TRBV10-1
CASRYSNQPQHF
TGCGCGAGCCGCTATAGCAATCAGCCCCAGCATTTT
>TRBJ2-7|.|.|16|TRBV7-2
CASSLAVGGLVYEQYF
TGTGCCAGCAGCTTAGCCGTGGGGGGATTGGTCTACGAGCAGTACTTC
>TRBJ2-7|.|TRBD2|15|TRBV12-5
CASGGSGRSLREQYF
TGTGCTAGTGGGGGTAGCGGGAGAAGTTTGCGCGAGCAGTACTTC
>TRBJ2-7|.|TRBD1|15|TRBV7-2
CASSPQGDAFYEQYF
TGTGCCAGCAGCCCACAGGGGGACGCGTTCTACGAGCAGTACTTC
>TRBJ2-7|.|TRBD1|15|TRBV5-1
CASSSGTGGIYEQYF
TGCGCCAGCAGCTCCGGGACAGGCGGAATATACGAGCAGTACTTC
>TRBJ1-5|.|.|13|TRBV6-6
CASSGKSNQPQHF
TGTGCCAGCAGTGGGAAGAGCAATCAGCCCCAGCATTTT
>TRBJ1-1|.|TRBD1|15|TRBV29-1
CSVEMGTGANTEAFF
TGCAGCGTTGAAATGGGGACAGGGGCGAACACTGAAGCTTTCTTT
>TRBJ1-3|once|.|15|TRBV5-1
CASSLAGVSGNTIYF
TGCGCCAGCAGCTTGGCAGGAGTGTCTGGAAACACCATATATTTT
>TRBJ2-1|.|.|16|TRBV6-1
CASSGLRAGGGNEQFF
TGTGCCAGCAGTGGGTTACGGGCAGGGGGAGGCAATGAGCAGTTCTTC
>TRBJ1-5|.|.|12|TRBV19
CATRQRVEPQHF
TGTGCCACAAGACAGAGAGTGGAGCCCCAGCATTTT
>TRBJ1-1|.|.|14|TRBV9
CASSTGTGNTEAFF
TGTGCCAGCAGCACCGGTACGGGTAACACTGAAGCTTTCTTT
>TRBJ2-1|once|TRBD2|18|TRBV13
CASSSDGVAGKLYNEQFF
TGTGCCAGCAGCTCCGACGGGGTAGCGGGGAAACTATACAATGAGCAGTTCTTC
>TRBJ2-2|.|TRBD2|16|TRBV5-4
CASSLSSGSWTGELFF
TGTGCCAGCAGCTTGAGTAGCGGGAGCTGGACCGGGGAGCTGTTTTTT
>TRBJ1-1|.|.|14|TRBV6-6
CASGQGIMNTEAFF
TGTGCCAGCGGCCAGGGTATCATGAACACTGAAGCTTTCTTT
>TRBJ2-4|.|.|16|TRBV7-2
CASRILGGAGFGIQYF
TGTGCCAGCAGAATACTGGGGGGAGCAGGTTTCGGCATTCAGTACTTC
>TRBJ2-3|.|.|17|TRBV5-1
CASSLVLGGSSTDTQYF
TGCGCCAGCAGCTTGGTTTTAGGCGGATCTAGCACAGATACGCAGTATTTT
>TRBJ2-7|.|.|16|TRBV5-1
CASSLGVRTTSYEQYF
TGCGCCAGCAGCTTGGGGGTCCGGACAACCAGCTACGAGCAGTACTTC
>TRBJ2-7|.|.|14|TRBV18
CASSPFPNPYEQYF
TGTGCCAGCTCACCTTTCCCTAATCCATACGAGCAGTACTTC
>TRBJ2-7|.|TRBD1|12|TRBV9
CASSPTGFEQYF
TGTGCCAGCAGCCCGACAGGGTTCGAGCAGTACTTC
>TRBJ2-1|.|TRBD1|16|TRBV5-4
CASNINRGISYNEQFF
TGTGCCAGCAACATAAACAGGGGGATATCCTACAATGAGCAGTTCTTC
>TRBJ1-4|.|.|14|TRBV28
CASSPPGGGEKLFF
TGTGCCAGCAGCCCACCGGGGGGAGGCGAAAAACTGTTTTTT
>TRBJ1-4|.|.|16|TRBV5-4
CASSLTARETNEKLFF
TGTGCCAGCAGCTTGACTGCCAGGGAAACTAATGAAAAACTGTTTTTT
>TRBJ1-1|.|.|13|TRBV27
CASSLLGNTEAFF
TGTGCCAGCAGTTTATTAGGGAACACTGAAGCTTTCTTT
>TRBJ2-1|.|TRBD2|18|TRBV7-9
CASSLARGKGLAGSEQFF
TGTGCCAGCAGCTTAGCGCGGGGTAAGGGACTAGCGGGGTCTGAGCAGTTCTTC
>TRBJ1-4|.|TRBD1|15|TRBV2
CASSSDRATGEKLFF
TGTGCCAGCAGTTCCGACAGGGCCACGGGTGAAAAACTGTTTTTT
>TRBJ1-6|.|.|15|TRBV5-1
CASSLMPGYNSPLHF
TGCGCCAGCAGCTTGATGCCGGGGTATAATTCACCCCTCCACTTT
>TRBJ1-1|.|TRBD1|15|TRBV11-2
CASSLGGGINTEAFF
TGTGCCAGCAGCTTAGGAGGGGGCATAAACACTGAAGCTTTCTTT
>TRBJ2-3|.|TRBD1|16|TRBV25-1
CASSEYRQGRSDTQYF
TGTGCCAGCAGTGAATATCGACAGGGCAGGTCAGATACGCAGTATTTT
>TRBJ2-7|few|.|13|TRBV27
CASSLEQGYEQYF
TGTGCCAGCAGTTTAGAACAGGGTTACGAGCAGTACTTC
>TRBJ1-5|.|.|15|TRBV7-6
CASSLSDSINQPQHF
TGTGCCAGCAGCTTATCTGACAGCATCAATCAGCCCCAGCATTTT
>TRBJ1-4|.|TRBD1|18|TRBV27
CASSLGQGGSATNEKLFF
TGTGCCAGCAGTCTCGGACAGGGAGGATCCGCAACTAATGAAAAACTGTTTTTT
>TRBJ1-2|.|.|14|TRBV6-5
CASTSIQGTGGYTF
TGTGCCAGCACCTCTATCCAGGGGACGGGGGGCTACACCTTC
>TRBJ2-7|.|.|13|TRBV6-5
CASSYTSSYEQYF
TGTGCCAGCAGTTACACGAGCTCCTACGAGCAGTACTTC
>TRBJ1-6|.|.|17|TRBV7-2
CASSSPQGQINNSPLHF
TGTGCCAGCAGCTCCCCTCAAGGACAGATTAATAATTCACCCCTCCACTTT
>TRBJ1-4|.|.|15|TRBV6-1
CASSEYGQRNEKLFF
TGTGCCAGCAGTGAATACGGGCAGCGAAATGAAAAACTGTTTTTT
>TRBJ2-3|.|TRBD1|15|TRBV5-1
CASSYTTGGTDTQYF
TGCGCCAGCAGCTACACAACAGGGGGCACAGATACGCAGTATTTT
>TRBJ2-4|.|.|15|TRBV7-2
CASSPTRLAKNIQYF
TGTGCCAGCAGCCCCACACGACTAGCCAAAAACATTCAGTACTTC
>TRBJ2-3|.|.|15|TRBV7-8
CASSSGLPGMDTQYF
TGTGCCAGCAGCTCGGGACTCCCCGGGATGGATACGCAGTATTTT
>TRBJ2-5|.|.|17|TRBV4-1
CASSQEGQRTYQETQYF
TGCGCCAGCAGCCAAGAGGGGCAGCGGACGTACCAAGAGACCCAGTACTTC
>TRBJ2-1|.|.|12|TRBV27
CASSLRIGEQFF
TGTGCCAGCAGTCTCCGGATCGGGGAGCAGTTCTTC
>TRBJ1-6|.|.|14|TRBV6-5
CASSYGLTDSPLHF
TGTGCCAGCAGTTACGGTTTAACTGATTCACCCCTCCACTTT
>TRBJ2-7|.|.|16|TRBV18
CASSPPGALTTREQYF
TGTGCCAGCTCACCACCGGGGGCCCTCACAACCCGCGAGCAGTACTTC
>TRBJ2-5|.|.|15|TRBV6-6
CASSYVRGFQETQYF
TGTGCCAGCAGTTACGTCCGCGGCTTCCAGGAGACCCAGTACTTC
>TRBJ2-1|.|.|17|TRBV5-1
CASSLGWSLATVYEQFF
TGCGCCAGCAGCTTGGGGTGGAGTCTAGCGACCGTCTATGAGCAGTTCTTC
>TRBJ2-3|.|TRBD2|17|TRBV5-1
CASSLVASGRNTDTQYF
TGCGCCAGCAGCTTGGTGGCTAGCGGGAGGAATACAGATACGCAGTATTTT
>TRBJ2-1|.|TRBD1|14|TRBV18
CASSPGTGTNEQFF
TGTGCCAGCTCACCCGGGACAGGGACGAATGAGCAGTTCTTC
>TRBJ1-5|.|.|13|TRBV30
CAWRQDSNQPQHF
TGTGCCTGGAGACAGGATAGCAATCAGCCCCAGCATTTT
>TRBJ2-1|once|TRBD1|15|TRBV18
CASSPGTGAPSEQFF
TGTGCCAGCTCACCCGGGACAGGGGCCCCCAGTGAGCAGTTCTTC